These 2 T cell receptor beta chains came from one sample sequenced in a study of T-cell reconstitution after alpha-beta-depleted transplantation in children. Unique molecular identifiers were incorporated when the TCRbeta library was constructed. One entry per CDR3 protein results from TCRdb running MiXCR on the PCR reads. This repertoire shows more than 250,000 distinct CDR3 sequences, 9.9% found once; its top ten account for over 9%. Sample: PBMCs from the stem cell graft donor, taken from the stem cell graft. The receptors stem from a human donor who donated a stem cell graft to a child with SCID.

This clonotype was detected only a few times. This chain joins TRBV10-3 and TRBJ2-5; TRBD1 matches 8 bases. V shed 6 bases, J shed 1 base, and the junction held 4 bases outside the gene matches. Looked up from germline, CDR1 is ENHRY and CDR2 is SYGVKD. The length of the CDR3 is 14 residues. CDR3 nucleotides: TGTGCCATCAGCCTGGACAGGGCCCAAGAGACCCAGTACTTC. Amino acid sequence: CAISLDRAQETQYF.

This clonotype was seen only a few times. The genes are TRBV4-1 and TRBJ2-7; D unclear. Per germline, CDR1 MGHRA and CDR2 YSYEKL. Trimming stripped 0 bases from V and 3 bases from J, with 6 bases between. This CDR3 comprises 13 residues. CDR3 protein: CASSQEAVYEQYF. CDR3 DNA sequence: TGCGCCAGCAGCCAAGAAGCAGTCTACGAGCAGTACTTC.